The source of this T cell receptor (beta chain) is a study of siplizumab effects on memory and regulatory T cells. Roughly 99,000 TCR templates were assayed per sample. Clones were read by immunoSEQ multiplex PCR, and TCRdb kept only the in-frame ones, dropping some. Seen here are around 110,000 clones, roughly 94% observed once, and the top ten hold roughly 1.7%. Germline V lookup: CDR1 KGHSH, CDR2 LQKENI. The V end was cut by 1 base, the J end by 1 base, with 10 bases between. The CDR3 length is 15 residues. V gene TRBV18 combines with J gene TRBJ1-1, with D unresolved. Material: non-Treg CD4+ T cells sorted from blood. This receptor was identified in a human donor in good health. The CDR3 sequence is CASSPLEQSNTEAFF. The CDR3 DNA reads TGTGCCAGCTCACCACTAGAACAGTCGAACACTGAAGCTTTCTTT.